Listed below are T cell receptor beta chains from one sample, sequenced in a study of T cell responses to AZD1222 COVID-19 vaccine. Generated by immunoSEQ multiplex PCR, the TCRdb table keeps only in-frame clones and is missing some. Of about 170,000 clones in the sample, over 80% were seen once. The input for sequencing was peripheral blood, taken 28 days after the second dose of the MenACWY control vaccine. The receptors come from an adult who received the MenACWY meningococcal vaccine as a control. The CDR3 runs from the conserved cysteine through the conserved F or W. Fields, in order: V gene, D gene, clone size, J gene, CDR3 protein, CDR3 DNA. The D gene is left open where the match is weak. Only part of the rows carry a size: once, few, many, or a class if the clone is expanded.

v_gene: TRBV3-1/TRBV3-2; d_gene: NA; abundance: NA; j_gene: TRBJ2-7; CDR3aa: CASSQEYEQYF; CDR3nt: TGTGCCAGCAGCCAAGAATACGAGCAGTACTTC
v_gene: TRBV19; d_gene: NA; abundance: NA; j_gene: TRBJ1-5; CDR3aa: CASSPALGSNQPQHF; CDR3nt: TGTGCCAGTAGTCCCGCCTTGGGGAGCAATCAGCCCCAGCATTTT
v_gene: TRBV6-2/TRBV6-3; d_gene: NA; abundance: NA; j_gene: TRBJ1-1; CDR3aa: CASSFRTLNTEAFF; CDR3nt: TGTGCCAGCAGTTTCCGGACGTTGAACACTGAAGCTTTCTTT
v_gene: TRBV30; d_gene: TRBD2; abundance: NA; j_gene: TRBJ2-5; CDR3aa: CAWWDLGLAGGETQYF; CDR3nt: TGTGCCTGGTGGGATCTGGGGCTAGCGGGAGGAGAGACCCAGTACTTC
v_gene: TRBV19; d_gene: NA; abundance: NA; j_gene: TRBJ1-5; CDR3aa: CASSLGGSNQPQHF; CDR3nt: TGTGCCAGTTCGCTCGGGGGGAGCAATCAGCCCCAGCATTTT
v_gene: TRBV7-2; d_gene: NA; abundance: NA; j_gene: TRBJ2-5; CDR3aa: CASSLSSGETQYF; CDR3nt: TGTGCCAGCAGCTTATCGTCGGGAGAGACCCAGTACTTC
v_gene: TRBV7-9; d_gene: NA; abundance: few; j_gene: TRBJ2-2; CDR3aa: CASQKSRTTGELFF; CDR3nt: TGTGCCAGCCAGAAGAGTAGGACCACCGGGGAGCTGTTTTTT
v_gene: TRBV4-3; d_gene: NA; abundance: few; j_gene: TRBJ2-7; CDR3aa: CASSQDIRGGKSEQYF; CDR3nt: TGCGCCAGCAGCCAAGATATTCGTGGCGGGAAGTCTGAGCAGTACTTC
v_gene: TRBV7-6; d_gene: TRBD2; abundance: once; j_gene: TRBJ2-3; CDR3aa: CASSVQTSGRRTDTQYF; CDR3nt: TGTGCCAGCAGTGTTCAGACTAGCGGGAGAAGGACAGATACGCAGTATTTT
v_gene: TRBV4-1; d_gene: NA; abundance: NA; j_gene: TRBJ2-7; CDR3aa: CASSQGPYEQYF; CDR3nt: TGCGCCAGCAGCCAAGGTCCCTACGAGCAGTACTTC
v_gene: TRBV28; d_gene: TRBD1; abundance: NA; j_gene: TRBJ2-7; CDR3aa: CASSPPRDSITPFEQYF; CDR3nt: TGTGCCAGCAGTCCGCCCAGGGACAGCATTACCCCCTTCGAGCAGTACTTC
v_gene: TRBV24-1; d_gene: NA; abundance: NA; j_gene: TRBJ1-4; CDR3aa: CATSDSLPGSREKLFF; CDR3nt: TGTGCCACCAGTGATTCGCTCCCGGGCTCCCGTGAAAAACTGTTTTTT
v_gene: TRBV7-2; d_gene: NA; abundance: NA; j_gene: TRBJ2-1; CDR3aa: CASSVSTIYNEQFF; CDR3nt: TGTGCCAGCAGCGTGTCGACTATCTACAATGAGCAGTTCTTC
v_gene: TRBV5-1; d_gene: NA; abundance: NA; j_gene: TRBJ2-7; CDR3aa: CASSRDSLSEQYF; CDR3nt: TGCGCCAGCAGCCGAGACTCTCTCTCGGAGCAGTACTTC
v_gene: TRBV6-1; d_gene: NA; abundance: NA; j_gene: TRBJ2-7; CDR3aa: CASSPVAYEQYF; CDR3nt: TGTGCCAGCAGTCCCGTAGCCTACGAGCAGTACTTC
v_gene: TRBV5-1; d_gene: TRBD2; abundance: NA; j_gene: TRBJ2-7; CDR3aa: CASSLETSGSYEQYF; CDR3nt: TGCGCCAGCAGCCTAGAGACTAGCGGGTCGTACGAGCAGTACTTC
v_gene: TRBV27; d_gene: TRBD2; abundance: NA; j_gene: TRBJ2-7; CDR3aa: CASSSGTSGNEQYF; CDR3nt: TGTGCCAGCAGTTCCGGGACTAGCGGGAACGAGCAGTACTTC
v_gene: TRBV5-1; d_gene: NA; abundance: NA; j_gene: TRBJ1-5; CDR3aa: CASSFAGNSNQPQHF; CDR3nt: TGCGCCAGCAGCTTTGCGGGCAATAGCAATCAGCCCCAGCATTTT
v_gene: TRBV4-1; d_gene: NA; abundance: NA; j_gene: TRBJ1-6; CDR3aa: CASSQVFYNSPLHF; CDR3nt: TGCGCCAGCAGTCAGGTCTTTTATAATTCACCCCTCCACTTT
v_gene: TRBV19; d_gene: NA; abundance: NA; j_gene: TRBJ1-1; CDR3aa: CARGRTMNTEAFF; CDR3nt: TGTGCCAGAGGCCGGACCATGAACACTGAAGCTTTCTTT
v_gene: TRBV28; d_gene: NA; abundance: NA; j_gene: TRBJ2-7; CDR3aa: CASSLQESYEQYF; CDR3nt: TGTGCCAGCAGTTTACAGGAATCCTACGAGCAGTACTTC
v_gene: TRBV28; d_gene: TRBD2; abundance: NA; j_gene: TRBJ2-1; CDR3aa: CASSLLLAGGFSEQFF; CDR3nt: TGTGCCAGCAGTTTACTGCTAGCGGGAGGATTTAGTGAGCAGTTCTTC
v_gene: TRBV11-1; d_gene: NA; abundance: NA; j_gene: TRBJ2-7; CDR3aa: CASSPASSYEQYF; CDR3nt: TGTGCCAGCAGCCCAGCCTCCTCCTACGAGCAGTACTTC
v_gene: TRBV4-1; d_gene: TRBD1; abundance: once; j_gene: TRBJ1-1; CDR3aa: CASSQGTGKQVNTEAFF; CDR3nt: TGCGCCAGCAGCCAAGGGACAGGGAAACAGGTGAACACTGAAGCTTTCTTT
v_gene: TRBV6-5; d_gene: NA; abundance: NA; j_gene: TRBJ1-2; CDR3aa: CASRQRQVYGYTF; CDR3nt: TGTGCCAGCAGACAACGACAAGTCTATGGCTACACCTTC
v_gene: TRBV6-2/TRBV6-3; d_gene: TRBD1; abundance: NA; j_gene: TRBJ1-3; CDR3aa: CASSYGTGSSGNTIYF; CDR3nt: TGTGCCAGCAGTTATGGGACAGGGAGCTCTGGAAACACCATATATTTT
v_gene: TRBV6-5; d_gene: NA; abundance: NA; j_gene: TRBJ2-6; CDR3aa: CASRFTGANVLTF; CDR3nt: TGTGCCAGCCGGTTTACTGGGGCCAACGTCCTGACTTTC
v_gene: TRBV7-3; d_gene: NA; abundance: NA; j_gene: TRBJ2-1; CDR3aa: CASSPTGSYNEQFF; CDR3nt: TGTGCCAGCAGCCCCACCGGCTCCTACAATGAGCAGTTCTTC
v_gene: TRBV24-1; d_gene: NA; abundance: NA; j_gene: TRBJ2-7; CDR3aa: CATSDQGIVSYEQYF; CDR3nt: TGTGCCACCAGTGACCAGGGGATAGTGTCCTACGAGCAGTACTTC